A single sample gave rise to the 32 T cell receptor beta chains below, sequenced in a study of neurological immune-mediated disorders. TCRdb called the 5' RACE reads again in MiXCR, with one record for every CDR3 protein. The sample lists 90,000 to 150,000 distinct CDR3 sequences, about 3.4% occurring once. The sequenced sample consisted of PBMCs. All receptors come from a young woman with multiple sclerosis.

This clonotype was seen ten or more times. The V gene is TRBV12-5, the J gene TRBJ1-2; TRBD1 aligns across 7 bases. J was trimmed by 3 bases and V by 6 bases; bases with no gene match: 13. There are 16 residues in the CDR3. Per germline, CDR1 LGHNT and CDR2 FRNRAP. The CDR3 loop is CASGPTLTGDHYGYTF. The CDR3 DNA follows: TGTGCTAGTGGCCCTACCCTAACAGGGGACCACTATGGCTACACCTTC.

This clonotype was picked up many times. This chain connects TRBV10-1 to TRBJ2-4, with D possibly matching TRBD1 (5 bases). The CDR3 is 15 amino acids. V dropped 8 bases and J dropped 0 bases, with 14 bases sitting between them. CDR1 WNHNN and CDR2 SYGVQD come from the germline V gene (reference sequence). The CDR3 loop reads CASEGAVIAKNIQYF. CDR3 DNA sequence: TGCGCCAGCGAAGGGGCGGTTATAGCCAAAAACATTCAGTACTTC.

This clonotype was counted at least ten times. The chain carries TRBV5-1 and TRBJ2-1; D perhaps matches TRBD2 (5 bases). V was shortened by 0 bases and J by 5 bases, with 12 bases between the two germline ends. Germline CDR1 and CDR2: SGHRS and YFSETQ. The CDR3 totals 15 residues. CDR3 sequence (DNA): TGCGCCAGCAGCTTGGTCGGGGAAAGGAACAATGAGCAGTTCTTC. Encoded protein: CASSLVGERNNEQFF.

Many counts were recorded for this clonotype. The CDR3 sequence is CSAVTSGGNNEQFF. The DNA of the CDR3 is TGCAGTGCGGTTACTAGCGGGGGGAACAATGAGCAGTTCTTC. This chain joins TRBV20-1 and TRBJ2-1; 12 bases map to TRBD2. This CDR3 region has 14 residues. CDR1 and CDR2 (germline): DFQATT, SNEGSKA (reference sequence). The trim removed 6 bases at V and 5 bases at J, leaving 5 bases unmatched.

This clonotype has only a few counts. The rearrangement links TRBV19 to TRBJ2-1, with a possible D match to TRBD2 (7 bases). The germline V and J ends were trimmed by 5 bases and 3 bases, with 20 bases remaining between them. CDR3 length equals 17 residues. CDR1 and CDR2 from the germline V gene are LNHDA and SQIVND (reference sequence). The CDR3 nucleotides read TGTGCCAGTAGTCCAGAGCTGGGAGGGGGGTTCTACAATGAGCAGTTCTTC. Translation gives CASSPELGGGFYNEQFF.

This clonotype was seen at least ten times. This chain joins TRBV12-3 or TRBV12-4 and TRBJ2-7; TRBD1 matches at 8 bases. Trimming took 6 bases from V and 4 from J; bases not matched to a gene: 8. The CDR3 runs 14 residues. In DNA form, the CDR3 reads TGTGCCAGCAGCCGGGACAGGAGAATGTACGAGCAGTACTTC. It encodes CASSRDRRMYEQYF.

This clonotype was recorded at least ten times. The gene calls are TRBV5-6 and TRBJ2-7; 7 bases match TRBD2. In germline, CDR1 is SGHDT, CDR2 YYEEEE. Unmatched junction bases numbered 16, after V lost 1 base and J lost 6 bases. The CDR3 loop spans 17 amino acids. The CDR3, as DNA: TGTGCCAGCAGCTTGTCAGGTCCTAGCGGCCCCGTAGGCGAGCAGTACTTC. Protein product: CASSLSGPSGPVGEQYF.

Many counts were recorded for this clonotype. The chain uses TRBV5-1 and TRBJ1-2; 7 bases agree with TRBD1. The CDR3 runs to 15 residues. V lost 0 bases to trimming and J lost 5 bases; unmatched junction nucleotides: 7. The V gene's germline CDR1 is SGHRS and CDR2 YFSETQ. The DNA for the CDR3 is TGCGCCAGCAGCTTGGGACAGGGATCCCCTTATGGCTACACCTTC. This codes for CASSLGQGSPYGYTF. The full variable domain, with the rest looked up from reference TRBV5-1 and TRBJ1-2, is KAGVTQTPRYLIKTRGQQVTLSCSPISGHRSVSWYQQTPGQGLQFLFEYFSETQRNKGNFPGRFSGRQFSNSRSEMNVSTLELGDSALYLCASSLGQGSPYGYTFGSGTRLTVV.

This clonotype was detected many times. This rearrangement joins TRBV12-3 or TRBV12-4 to TRBJ2-2; either TRBD1 or TRBD2 may supply D (5 bases each). Trimming shortened V by 4 bases and J by 0 bases, and 12 bases separated the two germline ends. The CDR3 is 16 amino acids. CDR3 bases: TGTGCCAGCAGTTCGGGACCCACCTCGAACACCGGGGAGCTGTTTTTT. Protein product: CASSSGPTSNTGELFF.

This clonotype was counted many times. The J gene is TRBJ2-3, the V gene TRBV12-3 or TRBV12-4, with D unresolved. The CDR3 has 12 amino acids. The V gene lost 7 bases and the J gene lost 3 bases, with 8 bases spanning the gap. The CDR3 loop reads CASTQGTDTQYF. CDR3 nucleotide sequence: TGTGCCAGCACCCAAGGTACAGATACGCAGTATTTT.

This clonotype occurred many times. The rearrangement links TRBV7-2 to TRBJ2-7; D gene unclear. CDR1 and CDR2 (germline): SGHTA, FQGNSA. V lost 4 bases, J lost 4 bases, and 17 bases lay in between. The CDR3 sequence is 15 residues long. The CDR3 loop is CASSSTPSDGYEQYF. As DNA, the CDR3 is TGTGCCAGCAGCTCCACCCCTTCGGACGGATACGAGCAGTACTTC.

This clonotype was detected ten times or more. The chain couples TRBV6-6 to TRBJ1-1; perhaps TRBD1 as D (6 bases). Trimming removed 8 bases from V and 1 base from J, with 11 bases in between. Germline loops: CDR1 MNHNY, CDR2 SVGAGI (reference sequence). This CDR3 spans 13 amino acids. CDR3 DNA sequence: TGTGCCAGCGTGGGGGCTGGGAACACTGAAGCTTTCTTT. Protein sequence: CASVGAGNTEAFF.

This chain joins TRBV9 and TRBJ1-1; 8 nucleotides match TRBD1. Germline assignment: CDR1 SGDLS and CDR2 YYNGEE. Losses at the gene ends were 3 bases for V and 1 base for J; bases not matched to a gene: 5. The length of the CDR3 is 15 residues. This chain's CDR3 is CASSGTGTGNTEAFF. The CDR3 nucleotides read TGTGCCAGCAGCGGAACCGGGACAGGGAACACTGAAGCTTTCTTT.

This clonotype was recorded at least ten times. The chain combines TRBV20-1 with TRBJ2-7; possible D gene TRBD2, 5 bases. V lost 7 bases and J lost 3, with 10 bases in between. Germline V CDR1 and CDR2: DFQATT, SNEGSKA (reference sequence). CDR3 length: 11 residues. CDR3 loop: CSVQRIYEQYF. For the CDR3, the DNA is TGCAGTGTTCAGCGGATCTACGAGCAGTACTTC.

This clonotype occurred many times. The chain uses TRBV4-1 and TRBJ2-1, with 12 nucleotides matching TRBD2. Germline-derived CDR1 and CDR2 are MGHRA and YSYEKL. The CDR3 loop spans 16 amino acids. V was clipped by 3 bases and J by 5 bases; unmatched bases: 5. The CDR3 region is CASSHRLAGADNEQFF. The CDR3 DNA reads TGCGCCAGCAGCCACAGACTAGCGGGGGCTGACAATGAGCAGTTCTTC.

The chain has TRBV20-1 and TRBJ2-1, with 9 bases identical to TRBD1. The trim removed 0 bases at V and 8 bases at J, leaving 2 bases unmatched. Germline lookup yields CDR1 DFQATT and CDR2 SNEGSKA (reference sequence). The length of the CDR3 is 13 residues. CDR3 sequence: CSARDNRGHEQFF. As DNA, the CDR3 is TGCAGTGCTAGAGACAACAGGGGGCATGAGCAGTTCTTC.

In its sample, this clonotype was seen many times. The chain couples TRBV7-9 to TRBJ1-5; possibly TRBD1 for D (5 bases). The V end lost 1 base, the J end lost 7 bases, and 17 bases lay between the germline ends. The germline gives CDR1 SEHNR, CDR2 FQNEAQ (reference sequence). The CDR3 has 16 residues. CDR3 loop: CASSLEQGPYGQPQHF. The CDR3 DNA follows: TGTGCCAGCAGCTTAGAGCAGGGACCCTATGGACAGCCCCAGCATTTT.

This clonotype was recorded many times. The J gene is TRBJ2-3, the V gene TRBV2, with D possibly called TRBD1 or TRBD2 (6 bases each). Germline values: CDR1 SNHLY, CDR2 FYNNEI. This CDR3 has 15 residues. V lost 6 bases and J 2 bases, leaving 15 bases between the germline ends. DNA of the CDR3: TGTGCCAGCAGGTCGACGGGGGCCCCCACAGATACGCAGTATTTT. It codes for CASRSTGAPTDTQYF.

Ten or more counts support this clonotype. This chain connects TRBV20-1 to TRBJ2-3; D ambiguous. Germline V lookup: CDR1 DFQATT, CDR2 SNEGSKA (reference sequence). V was trimmed by 1 base and J by 2 bases, leaving 7 bases between them. CDR3 size: 13 residues. The CDR3 nucleotides read TGCAGTGCTAGAGGAGGTTCCACAGATACGCAGTATTTT. Amino acid sequence: CSARGGSTDTQYF.

This clonotype was seen ten or more times. This chain links TRBV5-1 with TRBJ2-5; 13 positions match TRBD2. CDR3 size: 14 residues. The V segment lost 4 bases and the J segment 7 bases; nucleotides outside the gene matches: 4. Germline V gene lookup returns CDR1 SGHRS and CDR2 YFSETQ. CDR3 in amino acids: CASSQGLAGMTQYF. CDR3 bases: TGCGCCAGCAGCCAGGGACTAGCGGGGATGACCCAGTACTTC.

This clonotype was detected ten times or more. The chain couples TRBV29-1 to TRBJ1-1; TRBD1 agrees at 7 bases. Germline values: CDR1 SQVTM, CDR2 ANQGSEA. V gave up 6 bases and J gave up 0 bases; unmatched junction bases: 16. The CDR3 runs 17 residues. The CDR3 protein is CSVDGNRQGLMNTEAFF. The CDR3 nucleotides are TGCAGCGTCGACGGCAACCGACAGGGACTAATGAACACTGAAGCTTTCTTT.

The table lists this clonotype with many counts. The chain combines TRBV10-1 with TRBJ2-5; D tentatively fits TRBD1 or TRBD2 (6 bases each). This CDR3 region has 15 residues. Germline values: CDR1 WNHNN, CDR2 SYGVQD (reference sequence). V lost 5 bases and J 5 bases, leaving 18 bases between the germline ends. CDR3 region: CASSSSPGARETQYF. For the CDR3, the DNA is TGCGCCAGCAGTTCCTCCCCGGGGGCGCGGGAGACCCAGTACTTC.

V usage is TRBV12-5 and J usage is TRBJ2-1, with D hard to call. Looked up from germline, CDR1 is LGHNT and CDR2 is FRNRAP. CDR3 length: 12 amino acids. Deletions cut 1 base from V and 10 bases from J, with 8 bases between. CDR3 coding DNA: TGTGCTAGTGGTTTGGCCCACGGGGAGCAGTTCTTC. Protein: CASGLAHGEQFF.

The gene calls are TRBV20-1 and TRBJ2-7; 11 positions match TRBD2. With 3 bases clipped from V and 6 bases from J, the junction kept 4 bases outside the gene matches. The CDR3 extends over 13 amino acids. Germline CDR1 DFQATT, CDR2 SNEGSKA (reference sequence). The CDR3 loop reads CSASTSGSREQYF. The CDR3 DNA follows: TGCAGTGCTAGTACTAGCGGGAGTCGCGAGCAGTACTTC.

The sample holds many counts of this clonotype. This sequence joins TRBV15 and TRBJ1-1, with D tentatively TRBD1 (6 bases). The length of the CDR3 is 16 residues. V gave up 1 base and J gave up 2 bases, with 14 bases separating them. Germline CDR1 LNHNV, CDR2 YYDKDF (reference sequence). CDR3 loop: CATSRVIGRGNTEAFF. CDR3 coding DNA: TGTGCCACCAGCAGAGTCATCGGCAGGGGTAACACTGAAGCTTTCTTT.

This clonotype was counted between two and nine times. A clone one base away is much larger, so this may be a read error. The V gene is TRBV7-2, the J gene TRBJ1-1; D is uncertain. The CDR3 loop spans 14 amino acids. Germline V gene data show CDR1 as SGHTA and CDR2 as FQGNSA. The V end lost 5 bases, the J end lost 5 bases, and 15 bases lay between the germline ends. CDR3 DNA sequence: TGTGCCAGCAGCCAAAACTACCGTAGGACTGAAGCTTTCTTT. Its translation: CASSQNYRRTEAFF.

This clonotype was counted ten times or more. V gene TRBV7-9 combines with J gene TRBJ2-1; TRBD2 aligns across 12 bases. After removal of 4 bases from V and 1 base from J, the junction contained 5 bases not matched to a gene. Germline CDR1 SEHNR, CDR2 FQNEAQ (reference sequence). This CDR3 has 17 amino acids. CDR3 region: CASSSSGRGNSYNEQFF. The CDR3 DNA is TGTGCCAGCAGCTCTAGCGGGAGGGGGAATTCCTACAATGAGCAGTTCTTC.

This clonotype was detected a few times. The CDR3 nucleotides are TGTGCCAGCAGTTCCTCTAACCTCCATTATGGCTACACCTTC. It is translated as CASSSSNLHYGYTF. The chain uses TRBV2 and TRBJ1-2; D remains ambiguous. Germline V gene sequence: CDR1 SNHLY, CDR2 FYNNEI. V lost 5 bases and J 5 bases, leaving 15 bases between the germline ends. The CDR3 spans 14 residues. The entire variable domain, with the rest obtained from reference TRBV2 and TRBJ1-2, is as follows: EPEVTQTPSHQVTQMGQEVILRCVPISNHLYFYWYRQILGQKVEFLVSFYNNEISEKSEIFDDQFSVERPDGSNFTLKIRSTKLEDSAMYFCASSSSNLHYGYTFGSGTRLTVV.

This clonotype was detected many times. The chain has TRBV4-3 and TRBJ2-7, with 7 bases aligning to TRBD2. Trimming cost V 4 bases and J 0 bases; bases outside gene matches: 9. CDR3 length: 16 amino acids. Germline CDR1 is LGHNA and CDR2 is YSLEER. The CDR3: CASSPRAGVISYEQYF. Here the CDR3 DNA reads TGCGCCAGCAGCCCTCGGGCGGGAGTTATCTCCTACGAGCAGTACTTC.

This clonotype showed up many times. This chain connects TRBV29-1 to TRBJ2-1; D gene uncertain. This CDR3 region has 11 residues. Trimming took 3 bases from V and 4 from J, leaving 4 bases between them. Germline V gene lookup returns CDR1 SQVTM and CDR2 ANQGSEA. The CDR3 DNA follows: TGCAGCGTTGACATTTACAATGAGCAGTTCTTC. Its translation is CSVDIYNEQFF.

This clonotype was seen ten or more times. The chain combines TRBV5-1 with TRBJ1-4, with 10 nucleotides matching TRBD1. After removal of 4 bases from V and 6 bases from J, the junction contained 6 bases not matched to a gene. Germline V gene lookup returns CDR1 SGHRS and CDR2 YFSETQ. CDR3 length: 15 residues. The CDR3 spells CASSGGTGVYEKLFF. In nucleotides, the CDR3 is TGCGCCAGCAGCGGCGGGACAGGGGTGTATGAAAAACTGTTTTTT.

This clonotype has ten or more counts. The chain uses TRBV20-1 and TRBJ2-1; D not certain. Trimming removed 1 base at V and 1 base at J, with 8 bases between. The CDR3 extends over 14 amino acids. Germline lookup yields CDR1 DFQATT and CDR2 SNEGSKA (reference sequence). Here the CDR3 reads CSARVLDSYNEQFF. DNA of the CDR3: TGCAGTGCTAGAGTCCTGGATTCCTACAATGAGCAGTTCTTC.